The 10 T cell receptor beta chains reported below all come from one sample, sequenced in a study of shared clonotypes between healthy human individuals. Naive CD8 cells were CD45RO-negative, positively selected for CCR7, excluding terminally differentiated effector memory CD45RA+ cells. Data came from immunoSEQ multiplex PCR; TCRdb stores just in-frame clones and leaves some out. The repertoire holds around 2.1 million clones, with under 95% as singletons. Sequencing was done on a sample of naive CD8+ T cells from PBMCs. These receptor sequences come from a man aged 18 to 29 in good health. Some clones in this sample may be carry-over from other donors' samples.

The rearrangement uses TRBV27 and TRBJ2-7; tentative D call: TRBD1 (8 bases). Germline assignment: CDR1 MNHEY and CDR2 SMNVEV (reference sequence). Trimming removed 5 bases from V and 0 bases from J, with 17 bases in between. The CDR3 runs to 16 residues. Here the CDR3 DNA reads TGTGCCAGCAGTCCCTCACAGGGGGGGTACTCCTACGAGCAGTACTTC. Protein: CASSPSQGGYSYEQYF.

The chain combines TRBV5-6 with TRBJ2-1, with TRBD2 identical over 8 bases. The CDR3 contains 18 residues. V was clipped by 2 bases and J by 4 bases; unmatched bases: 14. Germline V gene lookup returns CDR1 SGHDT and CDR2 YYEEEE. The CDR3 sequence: CASSLSSIGRGGYNEQFF. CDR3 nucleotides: TGTGCCAGCAGCTTATCCTCGATCGGGAGGGGAGGATACAATGAGCAGTTCTTC.

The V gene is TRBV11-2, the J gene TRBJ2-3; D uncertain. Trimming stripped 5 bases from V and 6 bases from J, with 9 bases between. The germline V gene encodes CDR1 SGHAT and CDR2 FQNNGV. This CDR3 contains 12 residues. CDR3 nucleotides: TGTGCCAGCAGCCCGAGTGGGGATACGCAGTATTTT. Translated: CASSPSGDTQYF.

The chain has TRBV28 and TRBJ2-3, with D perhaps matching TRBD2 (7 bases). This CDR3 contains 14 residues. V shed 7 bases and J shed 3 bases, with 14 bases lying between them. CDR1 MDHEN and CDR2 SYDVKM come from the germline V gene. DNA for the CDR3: TGTGCCAGCACCCTAAGCGGGACAACAGATACGCAGTATTTT. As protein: CASTLSGTTDTQYF.

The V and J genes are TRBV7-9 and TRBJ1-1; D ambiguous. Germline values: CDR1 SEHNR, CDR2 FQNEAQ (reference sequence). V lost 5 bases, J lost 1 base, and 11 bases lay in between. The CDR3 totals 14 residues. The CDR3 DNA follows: TGTGCCAGCAGCGACGGACGGTCGAACACTGAAGCTTTCTTT. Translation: CASSDGRSNTEAFF.

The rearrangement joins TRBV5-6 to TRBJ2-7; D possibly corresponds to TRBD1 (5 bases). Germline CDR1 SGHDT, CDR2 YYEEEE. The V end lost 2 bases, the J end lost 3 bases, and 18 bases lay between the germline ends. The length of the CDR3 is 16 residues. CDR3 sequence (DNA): TGTGCCAGCAGCTTTGGCCTGGGGCAGGCTCTCTACGAGCAGTACTTC. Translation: CASSFGLGQALYEQYF.

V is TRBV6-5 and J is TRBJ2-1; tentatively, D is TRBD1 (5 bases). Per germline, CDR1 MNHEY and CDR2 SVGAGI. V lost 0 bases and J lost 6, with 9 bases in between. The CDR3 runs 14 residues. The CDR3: CASSYSGAGNEQFF. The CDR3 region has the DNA TGTGCCAGCAGTTACTCAGGGGCCGGCAATGAGCAGTTCTTC.

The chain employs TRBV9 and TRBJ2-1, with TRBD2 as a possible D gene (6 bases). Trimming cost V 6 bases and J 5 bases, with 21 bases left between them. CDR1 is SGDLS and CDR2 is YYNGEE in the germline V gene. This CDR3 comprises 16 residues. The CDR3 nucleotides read TGTGCCAGCACCCAATTTAGCGGAACCCTTAACAATGAGCAGTTCTTC. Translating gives CASTQFSGTLNNEQFF.

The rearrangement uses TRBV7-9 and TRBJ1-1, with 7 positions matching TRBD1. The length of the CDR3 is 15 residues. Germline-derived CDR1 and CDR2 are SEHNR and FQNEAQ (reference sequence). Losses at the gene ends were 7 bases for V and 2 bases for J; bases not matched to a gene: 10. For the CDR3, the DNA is TGTGCCAGCAAGACGGGACAGATATTAAACACTGAAGCTTTCTTT. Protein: CASKTGQILNTEAFF.

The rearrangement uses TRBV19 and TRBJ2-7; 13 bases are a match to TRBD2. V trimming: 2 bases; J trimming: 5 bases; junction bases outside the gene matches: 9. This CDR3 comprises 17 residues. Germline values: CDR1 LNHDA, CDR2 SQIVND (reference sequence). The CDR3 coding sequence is TGTGCCAGTAGTATACGCAGGACTAGCGGGAGAGGGGACGAGCAGTACTTC. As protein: CASSIRRTSGRGDEQYF.